One T cell receptor (beta chain) is described in this entry. Its antigen is undetermined. This specimen belongs to a study of shared clonotypes between healthy human individuals. Overall study findings and caveats: Naive subsets generally had larger estimated richness than memory subsets. Around 5% was the fraction of naive CD4 clonotypes found shared across four donors.

The naive CD8 subset, CD45RO-negative cells positively selected for CCR7, excluded terminally differentiated effector memory CD45RA+ cells. All donors were Caucasian adults living in Nashville, Tennessee. Source study methods: In the immunoSEQ data, sequences were junction-only and lacked quality scores, so filtering differed. The protocol was immunoSEQ multiplex PCR, while the TCRdb copy is restricted to in-frame clones and leaves out a portion. That table is the source of V, J and clone size, and D and trimming were worked out from the DNA. Of millions of clones listed, approximately 95% are singletons. Trimming at V came to 2 bases and at J to 2 bases, leaving 5 bases not matched to a gene. The germline V gene encodes CDR1 GTSNPN and CDR2 SVGIG (reference sequence). This CDR3 is built from 15 residues.

The V and J genes are TRBV30 and TRBJ2-2; 7 bases agree with TRBD2. Sequencing was performed on naive CD8+ T cells sorted from blood. The sequence was obtained from a man aged 18 to 29 in good health. The CDR3 DNA sequence: TGTGCCTGGAGTCTTGCGGGAGTTAACACCGGGGAGCTGTTTTTT. Amino acid sequence: CAWSLAGVNTGELFF.